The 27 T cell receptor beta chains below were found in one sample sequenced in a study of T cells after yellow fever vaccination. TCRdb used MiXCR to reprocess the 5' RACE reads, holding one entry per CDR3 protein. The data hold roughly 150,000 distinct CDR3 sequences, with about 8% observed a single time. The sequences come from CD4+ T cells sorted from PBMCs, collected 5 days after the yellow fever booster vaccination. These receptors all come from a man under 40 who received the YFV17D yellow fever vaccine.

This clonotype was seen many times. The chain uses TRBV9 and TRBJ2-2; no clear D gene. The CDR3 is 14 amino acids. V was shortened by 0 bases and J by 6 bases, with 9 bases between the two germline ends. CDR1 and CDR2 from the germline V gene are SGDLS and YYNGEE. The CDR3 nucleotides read TGTGCCAGCAGCGTAGGTTCGCAAGCCGGGGAGCTGTTTTTT. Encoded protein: CASSVGSQAGELFF.

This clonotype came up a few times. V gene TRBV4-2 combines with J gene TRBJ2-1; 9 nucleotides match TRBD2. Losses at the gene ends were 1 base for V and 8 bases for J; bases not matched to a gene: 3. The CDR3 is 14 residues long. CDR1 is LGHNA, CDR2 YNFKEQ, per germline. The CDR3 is CASSQGRTSDEQFF. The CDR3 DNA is TGTGCCAGCAGCCAAGGCCGGACTAGCGATGAGCAGTTCTTC.

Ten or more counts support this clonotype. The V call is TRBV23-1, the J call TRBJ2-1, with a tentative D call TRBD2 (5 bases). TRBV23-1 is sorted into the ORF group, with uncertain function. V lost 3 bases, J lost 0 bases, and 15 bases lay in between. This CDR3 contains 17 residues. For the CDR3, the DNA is TGCGCCAGCAGTCATTCAAATCTGAGGGTCTCCTACAATGAGCAGTTCTTC. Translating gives CASSHSNLRVSYNEQFF.

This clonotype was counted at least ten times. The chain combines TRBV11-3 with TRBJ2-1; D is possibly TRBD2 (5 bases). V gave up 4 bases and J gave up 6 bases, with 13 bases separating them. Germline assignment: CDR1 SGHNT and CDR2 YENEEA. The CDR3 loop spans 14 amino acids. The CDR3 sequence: CASSSSLVSNEQFF. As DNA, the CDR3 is TGTGCCAGCAGCTCGTCACTAGTAAGCAATGAGCAGTTCTTC.

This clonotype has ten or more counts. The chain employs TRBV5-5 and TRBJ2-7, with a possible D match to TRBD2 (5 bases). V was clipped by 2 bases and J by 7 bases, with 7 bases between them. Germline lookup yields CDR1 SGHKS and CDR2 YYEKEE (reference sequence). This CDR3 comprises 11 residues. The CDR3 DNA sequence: TGTGCCAGCAGCTTACGGGGAGAGCAGTACTTC. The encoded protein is CASSLRGEQYF.

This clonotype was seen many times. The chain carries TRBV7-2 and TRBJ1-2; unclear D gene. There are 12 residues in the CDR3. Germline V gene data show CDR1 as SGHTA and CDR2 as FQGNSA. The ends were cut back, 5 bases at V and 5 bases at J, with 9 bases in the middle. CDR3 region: CASSQRNYGYTF. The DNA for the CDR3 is TGTGCCAGCAGCCAACGGAATTATGGCTACACCTTC.

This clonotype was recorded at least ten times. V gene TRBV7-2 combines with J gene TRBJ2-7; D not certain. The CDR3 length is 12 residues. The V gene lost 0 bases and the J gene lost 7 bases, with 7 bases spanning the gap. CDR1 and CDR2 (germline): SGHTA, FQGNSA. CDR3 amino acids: CASSLALGEQYF. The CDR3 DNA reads TGTGCCAGCAGCTTAGCCTTAGGTGAGCAGTACTTC.

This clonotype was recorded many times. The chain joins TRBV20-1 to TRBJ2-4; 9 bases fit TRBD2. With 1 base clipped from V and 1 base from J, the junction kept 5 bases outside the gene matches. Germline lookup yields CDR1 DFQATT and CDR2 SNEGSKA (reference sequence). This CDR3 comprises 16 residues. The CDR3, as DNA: TGCAGTGCTAGAGCAAGCGGGGGGACCGCCAAAAACATTCAGTACTTC. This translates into CSARASGGTAKNIQYF.

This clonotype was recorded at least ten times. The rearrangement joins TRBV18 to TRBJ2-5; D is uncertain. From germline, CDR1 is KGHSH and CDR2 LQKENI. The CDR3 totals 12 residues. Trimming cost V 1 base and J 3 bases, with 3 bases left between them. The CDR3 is CASSPLEETQYF. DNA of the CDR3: TGTGCCAGCTCACCACTGGAAGAGACCCAGTACTTC.

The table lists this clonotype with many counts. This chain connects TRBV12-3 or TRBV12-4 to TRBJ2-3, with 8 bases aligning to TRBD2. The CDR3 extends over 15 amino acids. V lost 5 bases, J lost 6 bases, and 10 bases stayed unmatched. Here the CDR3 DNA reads TGTGCCAGCAGTCCCCGACTAGCGCTAGGGGATACGCAGTATTTT. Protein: CASSPRLALGDTQYF.

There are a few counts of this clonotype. CDR3 nucleotide sequence: TGTGCCAGCAGGACCGGGACAGGGAACCGACAGCCCCAGCATTTT. Translating gives CASRTGTGNRQPQHF. The chain has TRBV28 and TRBJ1-5, with 9 bases identical to TRBD1. Trimming cost V 6 bases and J 7 bases; bases outside gene matches: 10. Germline loops: CDR1 MDHEN, CDR2 SYDVKM. This CDR3 contains 15 residues.

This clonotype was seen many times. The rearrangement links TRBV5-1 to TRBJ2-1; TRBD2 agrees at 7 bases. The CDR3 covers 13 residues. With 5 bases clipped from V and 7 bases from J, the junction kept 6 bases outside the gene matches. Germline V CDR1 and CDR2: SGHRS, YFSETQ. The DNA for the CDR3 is TGCGCCAGCAGTTCGGACGGGGGGAATGAGCAGTTCTTC. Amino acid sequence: CASSSDGGNEQFF.

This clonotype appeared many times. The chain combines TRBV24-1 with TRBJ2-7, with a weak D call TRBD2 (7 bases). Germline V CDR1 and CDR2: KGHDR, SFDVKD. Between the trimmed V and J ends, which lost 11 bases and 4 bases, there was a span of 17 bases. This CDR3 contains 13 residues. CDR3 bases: TGTGCCATCCGACGGGGGGCTAGTTACGAGCAGTACTTC. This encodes CAIRRGASYEQYF.

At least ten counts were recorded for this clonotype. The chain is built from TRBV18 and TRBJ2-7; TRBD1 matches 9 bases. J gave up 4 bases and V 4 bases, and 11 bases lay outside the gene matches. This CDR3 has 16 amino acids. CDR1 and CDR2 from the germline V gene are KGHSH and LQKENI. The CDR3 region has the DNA TGTGCCAGCTCACTACTGAACCCGGGACAGGGTTACGAGCAGTACTTC. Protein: CASSLLNPGQGYEQYF.

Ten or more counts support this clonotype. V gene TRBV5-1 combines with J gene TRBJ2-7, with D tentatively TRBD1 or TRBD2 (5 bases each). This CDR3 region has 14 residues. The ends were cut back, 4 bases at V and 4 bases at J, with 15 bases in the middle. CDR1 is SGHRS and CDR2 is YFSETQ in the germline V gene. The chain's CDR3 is CASSGRDGRYEQYF. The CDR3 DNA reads TGCGCCAGCAGCGGCCGGGACGGACGGTACGAGCAGTACTTC.

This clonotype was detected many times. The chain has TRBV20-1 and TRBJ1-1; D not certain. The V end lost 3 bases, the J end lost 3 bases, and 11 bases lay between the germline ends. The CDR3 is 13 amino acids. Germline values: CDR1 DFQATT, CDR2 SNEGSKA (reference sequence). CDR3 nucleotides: TGCAGTGCTAGTTCTGGGATCGACACTGAAGCTTTCTTT. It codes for CSASSGIDTEAFF.

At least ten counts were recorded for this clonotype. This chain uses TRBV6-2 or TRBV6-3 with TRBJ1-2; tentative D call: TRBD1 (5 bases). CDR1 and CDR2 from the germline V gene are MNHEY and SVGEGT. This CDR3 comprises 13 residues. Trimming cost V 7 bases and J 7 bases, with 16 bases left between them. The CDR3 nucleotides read TGTGCCAGCAAATCCGAAGGGGTCGGTGGCTACACCTTC. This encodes CASKSEGVGGYTF.

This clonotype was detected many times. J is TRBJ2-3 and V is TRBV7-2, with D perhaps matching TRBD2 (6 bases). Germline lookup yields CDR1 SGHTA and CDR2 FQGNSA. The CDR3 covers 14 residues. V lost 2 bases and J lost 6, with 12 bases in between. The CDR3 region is CASSLRGSSDTQYF. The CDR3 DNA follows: TGTGCCAGCAGCTTACGGGGGAGTTCCGATACGCAGTATTTT.

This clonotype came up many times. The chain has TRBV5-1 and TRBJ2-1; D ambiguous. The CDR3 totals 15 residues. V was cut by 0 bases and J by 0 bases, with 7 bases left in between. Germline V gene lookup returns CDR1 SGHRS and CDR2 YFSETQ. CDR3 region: CASSLEPSSYNEQFF. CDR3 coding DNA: TGCGCCAGCAGCTTGGAACCAAGCTCCTACAATGAGCAGTTCTTC.

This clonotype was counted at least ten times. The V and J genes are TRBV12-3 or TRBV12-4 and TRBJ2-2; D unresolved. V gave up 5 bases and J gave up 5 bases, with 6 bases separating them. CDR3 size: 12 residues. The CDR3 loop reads CASSPGTGELFF. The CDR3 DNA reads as TGTGCCAGCAGTCCCGGGACCGGGGAGCTGTTTTTT.

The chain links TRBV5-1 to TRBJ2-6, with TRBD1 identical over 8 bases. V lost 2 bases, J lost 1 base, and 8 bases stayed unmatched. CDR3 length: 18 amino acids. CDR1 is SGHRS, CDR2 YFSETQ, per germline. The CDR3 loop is CASSFSPQGASGANVLTF. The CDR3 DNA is TGCGCCAGCAGCTTTTCTCCCCAGGGGGCGTCTGGGGCCAACGTCCTGACTTTC.

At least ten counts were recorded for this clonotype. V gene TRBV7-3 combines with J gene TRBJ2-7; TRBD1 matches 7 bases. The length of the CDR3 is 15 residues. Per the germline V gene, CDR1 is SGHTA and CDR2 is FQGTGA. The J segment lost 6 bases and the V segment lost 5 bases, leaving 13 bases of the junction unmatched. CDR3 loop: CASSPTGTVAFEQYF. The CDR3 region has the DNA TGTGCCAGCAGCCCGACCGGGACAGTTGCCTTCGAGCAGTACTTC.

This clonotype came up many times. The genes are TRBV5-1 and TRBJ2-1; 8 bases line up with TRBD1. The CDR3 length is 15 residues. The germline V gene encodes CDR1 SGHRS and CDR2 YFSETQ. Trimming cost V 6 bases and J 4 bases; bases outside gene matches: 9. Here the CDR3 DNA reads TGCGCCAGCATCCAGGGGGCCGGGGGATACAATGAGCAGTTCTTC. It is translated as CASIQGAGGYNEQFF.

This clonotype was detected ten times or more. CDR3 in amino acids: CASSWTVGIVGSDTQYF. The CDR3 DNA follows: TGCGCCAGCAGCTGGACCGTTGGGATCGTCGGCTCAGATACGCAGTATTTT. This sequence joins TRBV5-1 and TRBJ2-3, with D hard to call. CDR3 size: 17 residues. The V gene lost 3 bases and the J gene lost 4 bases, with 21 bases spanning the gap. CDR1 is SGHRS and CDR2 is YFSETQ in the germline V gene.

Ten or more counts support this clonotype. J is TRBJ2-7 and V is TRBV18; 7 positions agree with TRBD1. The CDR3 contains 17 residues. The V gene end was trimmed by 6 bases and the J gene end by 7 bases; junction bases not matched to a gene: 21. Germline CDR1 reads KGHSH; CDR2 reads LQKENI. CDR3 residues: CASSHTGASPSWWEQYF. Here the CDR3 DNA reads TGTGCCAGCTCTCACACAGGGGCTAGCCCGTCGTGGTGGGAGCAGTACTTC.

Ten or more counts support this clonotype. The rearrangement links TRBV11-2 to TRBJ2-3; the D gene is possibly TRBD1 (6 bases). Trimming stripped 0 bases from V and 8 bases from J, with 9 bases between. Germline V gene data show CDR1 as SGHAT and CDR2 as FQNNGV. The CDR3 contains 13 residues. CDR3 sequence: CASSLEGAGTQYF. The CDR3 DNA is TGTGCCAGCAGCTTAGAGGGGGCTGGTACGCAGTATTTT.

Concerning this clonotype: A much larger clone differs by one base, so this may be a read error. The CDR3, as DNA: TGTGCCAGCTCACCTCTGGACAAGGACATGGAGCAGTACTTC. It is translated as CASSPLDKDMEQYF. The J gene is TRBJ2-7, the V gene TRBV18; a possible D gene is TRBD1 (5 bases). Germline CDR1 is KGHSH and CDR2 is LQKENI. The CDR3 runs to 14 residues. The ends were cut back, 3 bases at V and 7 bases at J, with 16 bases in the middle.